One T cell receptor beta chain is described in this entry. Its specificity is unknown. This sample was taken from a study of T cell responses to AZD1222 COVID-19 vaccine. Study-wide results and limits: Targeting of unmutated variant regions was reportedly seen in nearly half of spike-specific TCRs. Vaccination with two AZD1222 doses was followed by a rise in Spike-specific TCR breadth and depth. Repertoires were collected only later (after the peak T cell response had occurred).

Trimming left V 4 bases short and J 2 bases short, with 10 bases between. The CDR3 length is 14 residues. The germline gives CDR1 SGDLS, CDR2 YYNGEE. The assay was immunoSEQ multiplex PCR, and TCRdb's table has in-frame clones only and misses some. This sample has some 150,000 clones, with more than 70% found just once. This clonotype originated in an adult in good health. The chain combines TRBV9 with TRBJ1-3; D may be TRBD1 (6 bases). The material sequenced was peripheral blood, taken on day 0 of AZD1222 vaccination. CDR3 sequence: CASSLGGPGNTIYF. CDR3 bases: TGTGCCAGCAGCCTAGGGGGGCCTGGAAACACCATATATTTT.